What follows are 11 T cell receptor beta chains derived from one specimen sequenced in a study of T cell repertoires in cytomegalovirus infection. TCRdb re-called the reads through MiXCR, storing one row per CDR3 protein. The top ten hold around 3% of the sample, which has hundreds of thousands of distinct CDR3 sequences, about 40% seen once. Source material: PBMCs. Receptors originate from a human donor in good health (CMV status not recorded). Some clones in this sample may be carry-over from other donors' samples.

V and J are TRBV6-6 and TRBJ2-5, with 11 bases lining up with TRBD2. The germline gives CDR1 MNHNY, CDR2 SVGAGI (reference sequence). V dropped 5 bases and J dropped 4; count of bases not matched to a gene: 12. The CDR3 is 17 residues long. CDR3 protein: CASSKRTATSGRETQYF. Written as DNA, the CDR3 is TGTGCCAGCAGTAAACGCACAGCAACTAGCGGGAGAGAGACCCAGTACTTC.

This chain joins TRBV7-9 and TRBJ1-1; D uncertain. Germline V CDR1 and CDR2: SEHNR, FQNEAQ (reference sequence). The CDR3 length is 14 residues. V was shortened by 2 bases and J by 2 bases, with 9 bases between the two germline ends. CDR3 nucleotides: TGTGCCAGCAGCTTACTTGCAGACAACACTGAAGCTTTCTTT. Translation gives CASSLLADNTEAFF.

The V call is TRBV12-3 or TRBV12-4, the J call TRBJ1-5; TRBD1 aligns across 10 bases. After removal of 5 bases from V and 7 bases from J, the junction contained 8 bases not matched to a gene. The CDR3 has 15 amino acids. This CDR3 reads CASSADRGLLQPQHF. DNA for the CDR3: TGTGCCAGCAGTGCCGACAGGGGGCTACTGCAGCCCCAGCATTTT.

This clonotype came up a few times. The chain links TRBV10-3 to TRBJ2-1; perhaps TRBD2 as D (5 bases). CDR3 length equals 13 residues. CDR1 is ENHRY, CDR2 SYGVKD, per germline. Trimming pared 8 bases from V and 5 bases from J, leaving 13 bases between. CDR3 nucleotide sequence: TGTGCCATCCGCCGAGGGATGGACAATGAGCAGTTCTTC. Translated: CAIRRGMDNEQFF.

The rearrangement joins TRBV4-1 to TRBJ2-2; D may be TRBD1 (6 bases). Germline CDR1 MGHRA, CDR2 YSYEKL. The V and J ends lost 0 bases and 11 bases respectively, with 13 bases between them. The CDR3 extends over 14 amino acids. CDR3 nucleotides: TGCGCCAGCAGCCAAGATCAGGGGAAAATAGAGCTGTTTTTT. Protein sequence: CASSQDQGKIELFF.

V and J are TRBV11-2 and TRBJ1-1, with D unresolved. Germline lookup yields CDR1 SGHAT and CDR2 FQNNGV. The V end was cut by 1 base, the J end by 7 bases, with 13 bases between. The CDR3 sequence is 14 residues long. CDR3 residues: CASSLVWPQSEAFF. The CDR3 DNA is TGTGCCAGCAGCTTAGTCTGGCCCCAGAGTGAAGCTTTCTTT.

V is TRBV4-2 and J is TRBJ1-2; D not certain. There are 15 residues in the CDR3. CDR1 and CDR2 (germline): LGHNA, YNFKEQ. Trimming cost V 4 bases and J 0 bases, with 12 bases left between them. CDR3 amino acids: CASSPEGEANYGYTF. The CDR3 DNA reads TGTGCCAGCAGCCCGGAGGGAGAAGCTAACTATGGCTACACCTTC.

The chain recombines TRBV15 with TRBJ2-5; D not resolved. V lost 8 bases, J lost 2 bases, and 6 bases lay in between. The CDR3 sequence is 11 residues long. Germline V gene data show CDR1 as LNHNV and CDR2 as YYDKDF (reference sequence). CDR3 in DNA: TGTGCCACCCAGAAACAAGAGACCCAGTACTTC. It is translated as CATQKQETQYF. The full variable domain, rest sourced from reference TRBV15 and TRBJ2-5, is DAMVIQNPRYQVTQFGKPVTLSCSQTLNHNVMYWYQQKSSQAPKLLFHYYDKDFNNEADTPDNFQSRRPNTSFCFLDIRSPGLGDTAMYLCATQKQETQYFGPGTRLLVL.

Here the CDR3 reads CSVEATPEGGNEQFF. In DNA, the CDR3 is TGCAGCGTTGAAGCCACCCCGGAGGGAGGCAATGAGCAGTTCTTC. The chain employs TRBV29-1 and TRBJ2-1; weak D call: TRBD2 (6 bases). V lost 1 base and J lost 6, with 16 bases in between. CDR3 length: 15 amino acids. Per the germline V gene, CDR1 is SQVTM and CDR2 is ANQGSEA.

The J gene is TRBJ2-3, the V gene TRBV27; D is unresolved. CDR3 length: 17 amino acids. Germline CDR1 MNHEY, CDR2 SMNVEV (reference sequence). V lost 5 bases, J lost 1 base, and 19 bases lay in between. This chain's CDR3 is CASSPRRSLVGTDTQYF. CDR3 in DNA: TGTGCCAGCAGTCCTCGACGGTCCCTAGTGGGCACAGATACGCAGTATTTT.

This rearrangement joins TRBV20-1 to TRBJ2-7; 7 bases fit TRBD2. The junction had 11 bases not matched to a gene; V was cut back by 6 bases and J by 0 bases. CDR1 and CDR2 from the germline V gene are DFQATT and SNEGSKA (reference sequence). This CDR3 spans 15 amino acids. The CDR3: CSAQASAGFSYEQYF. The CDR3 nucleotides read TGCAGTGCGCAGGCGTCAGCGGGGTTCTCCTACGAGCAGTACTTC.